A selection of T cell receptor beta chains follows, all from one sample in a study of human T cells and chemical hapten exposure. Each CDR3 protein gets one entry after TCRdb re-called the RACE reads with MiXCR. The table lists about 51,000 distinct CDR3 sequences, about 9.2% of them singletons, with 13% to 15% in the top ten. The sequencing here drew on whole blood, taken in connection with sensitization to the hapten diphenylcyclopropenone (DPC). These receptors were obtained from a woman between 40 and 50 years old with alopecia areata. Some clones in this sample may be carry-over from other donors' samples. Each CDR3 is given with its conserved first and last residue. A D gene is named only where the DNA matches it firmly. Where a row states a size, it is once, few, many or the class of an expanded clone; other rows omit it.

TRBJ2-7,TRBV7-2,-,few,CASSSLAQFSYEQYF,TGTGCCAGCAGCAGCCTAGCCCAATTCTCCTACGAGCAGTACTTC
TRBJ2-2,TRBV6-6,TRBD1,many,CASSQGQLNTGELFF,TGTGCCAGCAGCCAGGGACAGCTGAACACCGGGGAGCTGTTTTTT
TRBJ2-5,TRBV6-5,-,many,CASSFRGQETQYF,TGTGCCAGCAGTTTCCGGGGGCAAGAGACCCAGTACTTC
TRBJ2-1,TRBV4-3,TRBD2,many,CASSQDGGGGLVF,TGCGCCAGCAGCCAAGATGGTGGCGGGGGACTAGTCTTC
TRBJ1-2,TRBV7-9,TRBD1,many,CASSLVGARGTYGYTF,TGTGCCAGCAGCTTAGTAGGTGCCAGGGGGACCTATGGCTACACCTTC
TRBJ1-3,TRBV7-6,-,few,CASSLRVQPSSGNTIYF,TGTGCCAGCAGCTTAAGGGTCCAGCCAAGCTCTGGAAACACCATATATTTT
TRBJ2-7,TRBV9,-,-,CASSVGDGPSYEQYF,TGTGCCAGCAGCGTAGGTGATGGCCCCTCCTACGAGCAGTACTTC
TRBJ1-4,TRBV3-1,-,-,CASSPQGFREKLFF,TGTGCCAGCAGCCCTCAGGGGTTTCGAGAAAAACTGTTTTTT
TRBJ1-4,TRBV12-5,-,few,CARNRVNKEKLFF,TGTGCTAGGAACAGGGTGAACAAGGAAAAACTGTTTTTT
TRBJ2-7,TRBV4-2,-,-,CASSPRLGSYEQYF,TGTGCCAGCAGCCCCCGACTAGGGTCCTACGAGCAGTACTTC
TRBJ2-5,TRBV20-1,-,few,CSVLSDRGELVETQYF,TGCAGTGTTCTTTCCGATCGGGGAGAGTTAGTTGAGACCCAGTACTTC
TRBJ2-7,TRBV3-1,-,many,CASSQGTDESEQYF,TGTGCCAGCAGCCAAGGGACAGACGAGTCTGAGCAGTACTTC